This T cell receptor (beta chain) was retrieved from a study of cytomegalovirus exposure and HLA in healthy donors. The study, taken as a whole, reports: The study found most TCR sequences rare, yet found some public TCRs in many donors.

The method was immunoSEQ multiplex PCR; TCRdb's version includes in-frame clones alone and lacks a portion of them. The sample contains tens of thousands of clones, 94% of which appear only once. Deletions cut 7 bases from V and 1 base from J, with 7 bases between. The CDR3 spans 12 residues. Germline V gene lookup returns CDR1 SGHAT and CDR2 FQNNGV. With regard to this clone: Its antigen is unidentified.

This TCR was sampled from a young man in good health and CMV-seropositive. Sequenced input: PBMCs. This chain links TRBV11-2 with TRBJ2-5; tentatively, D is TRBD1 (5 bases). The CDR3 nucleotides read TGTGCCAGCAACAGGATCCAAGAGACCCAGTACTTC. As protein: CASNRIQETQYF.